Below are 19 T cell receptor beta chains sequenced from a single sample in a study of blood T cell repertoires in COVID-19. Using immunoSEQ multiplex PCR, the repertoire was profiled, and TCRdb retains in-frame clones only, with some absent. The sample consists of some 68,000 clones, 75% to 90% of them appearing once. Sequencing was performed on peripheral blood. These TCRs come from a man between 45 and 60 years old with active COVID-19.

The genes are TRBV13 and TRBJ2-7, with 8 bases fitting TRBD2. CDR1 PRHDT and CDR2 FYEKMQ come from the germline V gene (reference sequence). V lost 5 bases and J lost 2; bases outside the gene matches: 5. The CDR3 runs to 14 residues. The CDR3: CASSRGGTTYEQYF. Written as DNA, the CDR3 is TGTGCCAGCAGCCGGGGGGGGACCACCTACGAGCAGTACTTC.

This clone came up once. The chain employs TRBV7-9 and TRBJ1-5, with D unclear. This CDR3 is 16 amino acids long. Germline V gene data show CDR1 as SEHNR and CDR2 as FQNEAQ (reference sequence). V dropped 5 bases and J dropped 2 bases, with 16 bases sitting between them. The CDR3 loop is CASSGPEGRRNQPQHF. The CDR3 nucleotides are TGTGCCAGCAGCGGCCCCGAGGGTCGGCGCAATCAGCCCCAGCATTTT.

The chain employs TRBV7-9 and TRBJ2-7, with D perhaps TRBD2 (7 bases). The ends were cut back, 11 bases at V and 2 bases at J, with 13 bases in the middle. CDR1 is SEHNR, CDR2 FQNEAQ, per germline (reference sequence). The CDR3 is 12 amino acids. CDR3 in DNA: TGTGCCGGGGGGGGCGGCACCTACGAGCAGTACTTC. This encodes CAGGGGTYEQYF.

V gene TRBV4-1 combines with J gene TRBJ1-2, with D unresolved. V was clipped by 4 bases and J by 4 bases, with 16 bases between them. The CDR3 runs 15 residues. CDR1 MGHRA and CDR2 YSYEKL come from the germline V gene. CDR3 bases: TGCGCCAGCAGCCCCGCGCCCGCTGTAACCTATGGCTACACCTTC. It is translated as CASSPAPAVTYGYTF.

The chain carries TRBV29-1 and TRBJ2-7; tentatively, D is TRBD1 (5 bases). The V end lost 6 bases, the J end lost 3 bases, and 12 bases lay between the germline ends. The CDR3 loop spans 12 amino acids. Germline CDR1 reads SQVTM; CDR2 reads ANQGSEA. The CDR3 DNA reads TGCAGCGTAAGGACACCTATCTACGAGCAGTACTTC. This encodes CSVRTPIYEQYF.

The chain combines TRBV19 with TRBJ1-4; D gene uncertain. The V gene lost 8 bases and the J gene lost 5 bases, with 15 bases spanning the gap. In germline, CDR1 is LNHDA, CDR2 SQIVND (reference sequence). CDR3 length: 14 residues. This chain's CDR3 is CASALGPINEKLFF. In DNA, the CDR3 is TGTGCCAGTGCCCTGGGCCCGATAAATGAAAAACTGTTTTTT.

This clone was counted once. V usage is TRBV5-1 and J usage is TRBJ2-7; D perhaps matches TRBD1 (5 bases). The CDR3 totals 15 residues. CDR1 SGHRS and CDR2 YFSETQ come from the germline V gene. V lost 0 bases, J lost 2 bases, and 12 bases lay in between. The CDR3 coding sequence is TGCGCCAGCAGCTTGGGGGAAGGGGCCCCCTACGAGCAGTACTTC. This translates into CASSLGEGAPYEQYF.

This CDR3 is CASAAGGSGANVLTF. The CDR3 DNA sequence: TGTGCCAGTGCTGCGGGGGGCTCTGGGGCCAACGTCCTGACTTTC. The V and J genes are TRBV28 and TRBJ2-6; 8 bases match TRBD2. Germline CDR1 MDHEN, CDR2 SYDVKM. CDR3 length: 15 amino acids. V lost 9 bases, J lost 0 bases, and 4 bases stayed unmatched.

The chain uses TRBV5-6 and TRBJ2-2; possible D gene TRBD1, 6 bases. V lost 4 bases and J lost 2, with 12 bases in between. The CDR3 sequence is 15 residues long. CDR1 is SGHDT, CDR2 YYEEEE, per germline. The CDR3: CASSVGHLNTGELFF. CDR3 bases: TGTGCCAGCAGCGTGGGACACCTAAACACCGGGGAGCTGTTTTTT.

The chain employs TRBV3-1 (or the pseudogene TRBV3-2) and TRBJ2-7, with a tentative D call TRBD1 (6 bases). The CDR3 runs 14 residues. Germline V gene lookup returns CDR1 LGHDT and CDR2 YNNKEL (reference sequence). Trimming removed 7 bases at V and 1 base at J, with 14 bases between. CDR3 DNA sequence: TGTGCCAGCACATCCGGTAGGGGGTCCTACGAGCAGTACTTC. Residues: CASTSGRGSYEQYF.

The chain has TRBV12-3 or TRBV12-4 and TRBJ1-1, with a weak D call TRBD1 (6 bases). CDR3 size: 13 residues. The germline V and J ends were trimmed by 5 bases and 7 bases, with 14 bases remaining between them. CDR3 residues: CASSRGGADEAFF. CDR3 nucleotide sequence: TGTGCCAGCAGTAGGGGGGGGGCCGATGAAGCTTTCTTT.

The chain links TRBV7-2 to TRBJ2-3, with 10 bases identical to TRBD2. CDR3 length equals 15 residues. Losses at the gene ends were 2 bases for V and 3 bases for J; bases not matched to a gene: 2. Germline V gene lookup returns CDR1 SGHTA and CDR2 FQGNSA. CDR3 DNA sequence: TGTGCCAGCAGCTTACCGACTAGCGGGACAGATACGCAGTATTTT. This encodes CASSLPTSGTDTQYF.

V and J are TRBV3-1 (or the pseudogene TRBV3-2) and TRBJ2-7; 7 bases are shared with TRBD2. The CDR3 runs to 14 residues. V was pared by 1 base and J by 3 bases, with 3 bases of the junction left unmatched. CDR1 and CDR2 from the germline V gene are LGHDT and YNNKEL (reference sequence). In DNA form, the CDR3 reads TGTGCCAGCAGCCAAGTTTCTAGCGGCTACGAGCAGTACTTC. Encoded protein: CASSQVSSGYEQYF.

This clone was seen a single time. V gene TRBV5-8 combines with J gene TRBJ2-1, with TRBD1 matching 7 bases. There are 13 residues in the CDR3. CDR1 SGHTS and CDR2 YDEGEE come from the germline V gene. Trimming took 3 bases from V and 8 from J; bases not matched to a gene: 5. CDR3 nucleotides: TGTGCCAGCAGCTGGGTGCAGGGGGATGAGCAGTTCTTC. It is translated as CASSWVQGDEQFF.

The rearrangement uses TRBV5-1 and TRBJ1-2, with TRBD1 matching over 8 bases. This CDR3 contains 14 residues. V was clipped by 4 bases and J by 5 bases; unmatched bases: 7. CDR1 is SGHRS, CDR2 YFSETQ, per germline. This CDR3 reads CASSLGQGGYGYTF. CDR3 DNA sequence: TGCGCCAGCAGCCTAGGACAGGGAGGGTATGGCTACACCTTC.

J is TRBJ2-7 and V is TRBV4-1; D unresolved. The CDR3 is 13 amino acids. The ends were cut back, 6 bases at V and 4 bases at J, with 13 bases in the middle. Germline assignment: CDR1 MGHRA and CDR2 YSYEKL. The CDR3, as DNA: TGCGCCAGCAGTCAAAAACAGAGTTACGAGCAGTACTTC. This gives the protein CASSQKQSYEQYF.

V gene TRBV29-1 combines with J gene TRBJ1-4, with D hard to call. CDR1 SQVTM and CDR2 ANQGSEA come from the germline V gene. CDR3 length: 12 residues. Trimming removed 7 bases from V and 0 bases from J, with 6 bases in between. The CDR3 region is CSGTATNEKLFF. DNA of the CDR3: TGCAGCGGGACTGCAACTAATGAAAAACTGTTTTTT.

This clone appeared a single time. The chain has TRBV6-2 or TRBV6-3 and TRBJ2-1; D call uncertain. The V end lost 5 bases, the J end lost 2 bases, and 13 bases lay between the germline ends. Germline V lookup: CDR1 MNHEY, CDR2 SVGEGT. There are 15 residues in the CDR3. CDR3 bases: TGTGCCAGCAGTCCCCGGCAGGCCGCCTACAATGAGCAGTTCTTC. Protein product: CASSPRQAAYNEQFF.

The chain combines TRBV12-5 with TRBJ2-7, with D perhaps matching TRBD1 (5 bases). The CDR3 runs to 13 residues. The germline V gene has CDR1 LGHNT and CDR2 FRNRAP. Trimming took 5 bases from V and 4 from J, leaving 12 bases between them. CDR3 residues: CASGPEQGYEQYF. The CDR3 DNA reads TGTGCTAGTGGTCCCGAGCAGGGTTACGAGCAGTACTTC. The entire variable domain, with the rest obtained from reference TRBV12-5 and TRBJ2-7, is as follows: DARVTQTPRHKVTEMGQEVTMRCQPILGHNTVFWYRQTMMQGLELLAYFRNRAPLDDSGMPKDRFSAEMPDATLATLKIQPSEPRDSAVYFCASGPEQGYEQYFGPGTRLTVT.